Below are 9 T cell receptor beta chains sequenced from a single sample in a study of blood T cell repertoires in COVID-19. Only in-frame clones appear in the TCRdb table, and some are missing; sequencing was by immunoSEQ multiplex PCR. The sample includes approximately 180,000 clones, around 82% seen only once; the top ten take 4% to 6.5%. Specimen: PBMCs or T cells enriched from blood (not recorded which). These receptors came from a woman in her sixties or seventies with acute COVID-19.

The sample holds a few counts of this clone. J is TRBJ1-2 and V is TRBV6-5; possibly TRBD1 for D (5 bases). Germline CDR1 and CDR2: MNHEY and SVGAGI. This CDR3 region has 15 residues. Trimming removed 3 bases at V and 2 bases at J, with 13 bases between. The CDR3 loop reads CASSYAGPINYGYTF. The CDR3, as DNA: TGTGCCAGCAGTTATGCGGGGCCGATAAACTATGGCTACACCTTC.

The V call is TRBV19, the J call TRBJ2-2, with 9 bases aligning to TRBD2. Germline V lookup: CDR1 LNHDA, CDR2 SQIVND (reference sequence). There are 18 residues in the CDR3. Trimming removed 5 bases from V and 3 bases from J; junction bases left unmatched: 13. CDR3 amino acids: CASSLGLAGMVDTGELFF. Here the CDR3 DNA reads TGTGCCAGTAGTCTAGGGCTAGCGGGAATGGTCGACACCGGGGAGCTGTTTTTT. The full variable domain, its missing parts supplied by reference TRBV19 and TRBJ2-2, is DGGITQSPKYLFRKEGQNVTLSCEQNLNHDAMYWYRQDPGQGLRLIYYSQIVNDFQKGDIAEGYSVSREKKESFPLTVTSAQKNPTAFYLCASSLGLAGMVDTGELFFGEGSRLTVL.

The rearrangement uses TRBV7-9 and TRBJ1-5, with D maybe TRBD1 (6 bases). This CDR3 comprises 17 residues. Trimming removed 2 bases from V and 2 bases from J, with 16 bases in between. CDR1 is SEHNR, CDR2 FQNEAQ, per germline (reference sequence). The CDR3 protein is CASSLLGPSGGNQPQHF. The CDR3 region has the DNA TGTGCCAGCAGCTTACTCGGGCCATCAGGGGGCAATCAGCCCCAGCATTTT.

This clone was recorded a few times. This chain connects TRBV29-1 to TRBJ1-2; no clear D gene. Germline lookup yields CDR1 SQVTM and CDR2 ANQGSEA. This CDR3 comprises 17 residues. Trimming stripped 0 bases from V and 1 base from J, with 18 bases between. The DNA of the CDR3 is TGCAGCGTTGAAGATCTACGAGAACAGAACGTTAACTATGGCTACACCTTC. Its protein is CSVEDLREQNVNYGYTF. The whole variable domain, filled in from reference TRBV29-1 and TRBJ1-2, reads SAVISQKPSRDICQRGTSLTIQCQVDSQVTMMFWYRQQPGQSLTLIATANQGSEATYESGFVIDKFPISRPNLTFSTLTVSNMSPEDSSIYLCSVEDLREQNVNYGYTFGSGTRLTVV.

V usage is TRBV2 and J usage is TRBJ2-4; possibly TRBD1 for D (5 bases). CDR1 and CDR2 from the germline V gene are SNHLY and FYNNEI. The V and J ends lost 10 bases and 8 bases respectively, with 15 bases between them. The CDR3 loop spans 12 amino acids. The CDR3 DNA follows: TGTGCCATAGGCCCGGACAAGGACATTCAGTACTTC. Translation: CAIGPDKDIQYF.

The chain has TRBV5-5 and TRBJ2-1, with 7 bases identical to TRBD1. This CDR3 contains 13 residues. V lost 6 bases, J lost 4 bases, and 4 bases stayed unmatched. The germline V gene encodes CDR1 SGHKS and CDR2 YYEKEE (reference sequence). CDR3 loop: CASNRDRYNEQFF. The CDR3 region has the DNA TGTGCCAGCAACCGGGACAGATACAATGAGCAGTTCTTC.

The J gene is TRBJ2-1, the V gene TRBV7-6; D may be TRBD2 (6 bases). Germline V gene lookup returns CDR1 SGHVS and CDR2 FNYEAQ. CDR3 length: 16 amino acids. The germline V and J ends were trimmed by 4 bases and 5 bases, with 18 bases remaining between them. The CDR3 DNA follows: TGTGCCAGCAGCTCAGGGTTTCGGGCGGGGAACAATGAGCAGTTCTTC. Its protein product is CASSSGFRAGNNEQFF.

J is TRBJ2-2 and V is TRBV18; D not resolved. The CDR3 totals 18 residues. V lost 2 bases, J lost 2 bases, and 18 bases lay in between. Germline assignment: CDR1 KGHSH and CDR2 LQKENI. The CDR3 DNA is TGTGCCAGCTCACCAAATCATCAAGGAACAGTTAACACCGGGGAGCTGTTTTTT. The encoded protein is CASSPNHQGTVNTGELFF.

The chain employs TRBV3-1 (or the pseudogene TRBV3-2) and TRBJ1-6; D remains unclear. Germline V lookup: CDR1 LGHDT, CDR2 YNNKEL (reference sequence). V lost 4 bases, J lost 7 bases, and 11 bases lay in between. This CDR3 is built from 14 residues. The CDR3 reads CASSPDGENSPLHF. CDR3 sequence (DNA): TGTGCCAGCAGCCCCGACGGAGAGAATTCACCCCTCCACTTT.